Sequencing of this T cell receptor (beta chain) was carried out in a study of blood T cell repertoires in COVID-19. Study details: From T cells, B-cell-depleted T cells, or PBMCs came the material, which was cDNA or gDNA.

This clone turned up a few times. The repertoire was sequenced with immunoSEQ multiplex PCR; TCRdb's copy has only in-frame clones and lacks some. This sample has a few hundred thousand clones; 75% to 85% occur once, and the top ten carry around 9%. V dropped 6 bases and J dropped 5; count of bases not matched to a gene: 7. There are 15 residues in the CDR3. Germline lookup yields CDR1 SGHTA and CDR2 FQGTGA. The source is a man aged 35-49 years who had recovered from COVID-19. This chain uses TRBV7-3 with TRBJ2-1; 10 nucleotides agree with TRBD2. The sample consisted of PBMCs or T cells enriched from blood (not recorded which). CDR3 loop: CASSYGLAVNNEQFF. The CDR3 bases are TGTGCCAGCAGTTACGGACTAGCGGTAAACAATGAGCAGTTCTTC.